The 14 T cell receptor beta chains listed next were all sequenced from one sample in a study of blood T cell repertoires in COVID-19. The table came from immunoSEQ multiplex PCR; TCRdb's copy has only in-frame clones and leaves some out. The sample lists around 60,000 clones, 60% to 85% occurring once. The sequenced sample was peripheral blood. The source is a human donor in a cohort sampled during active COVID-19.

The chain joins TRBV7-8 to TRBJ1-4, with 7 bases that match TRBD1. This CDR3 has 13 residues. Losses at the gene ends were 6 bases for V and 5 bases for J; bases not matched to a gene: 3. Germline V gene lookup returns CDR1 SGHVS and CDR2 FQNEAQ. The DNA for the CDR3 is TGTGCCAGCAGTCGACAGGGCAATGAAAAACTGTTTTTT. Residues: CASSRQGNEKLFF.

In this sample, this clone turned up a few times. The rearrangement uses TRBV4-2 and TRBJ1-1, with TRBD1 matching 8 bases. V lost 1 base and J lost 3; bases outside the gene matches: 10. CDR3 length: 17 residues. The germline CDR1 and CDR2 sequences are LGHNA and YNFKEQ. The CDR3 protein is CASSQAGQGAAYTEAFF. CDR3 in DNA: TGTGCCAGCAGCCAAGCGGGGCAGGGGGCTGCGTACACTGAAGCTTTCTTT.

V gene TRBV6-5 combines with J gene TRBJ1-5; the D is unclear. V gave up 5 bases and J gave up 4 bases, with 9 bases separating them. Germline lookup yields CDR1 MNHEY and CDR2 SVGAGI. CDR3 length equals 13 residues. The CDR3: CASSTQQNQPQHF. DNA for the CDR3: TGTGCCAGCAGTACACAGCAAAATCAGCCCCAGCATTTT.

The chain uses TRBV5-1 and TRBJ1-2; TRBD1 aligns across 10 bases. The germline V gene has CDR1 SGHRS and CDR2 YFSETQ. The junction had 7 bases not matched to a gene; V was cut back by 5 bases and J by 6 bases. This CDR3 has 14 residues. Here the CDR3 reads CASSSGQGVDGYTF. The CDR3 DNA sequence: TGCGCCAGCAGTTCCGGACAGGGGGTCGATGGCTACACCTTC.

The CDR3 reads CASSLVGVETQYF. For the CDR3, the DNA is TGTGCCAGCAGCTTGGTCGGGGTAGAGACCCAGTACTTC. This sequence joins TRBV5-6 and TRBJ2-5; weak D call: TRBD2 (5 bases). The CDR3 is made up of 13 amino acids. The V end lost 0 bases, the J end lost 4 bases, and 7 bases lay between the germline ends. CDR1 SGHDT and CDR2 YYEEEE come from the germline V gene.

This clone has more than one count but fewer than ten. Distinct nucleotide sequences in the sample also encode this CDR3. The chain has TRBV6-1 and TRBJ1-5; D is uncertain. There are 15 residues in the CDR3. Trimming cost V 2 bases and J 6 bases, with 14 bases left between them. The germline V gene has CDR1 MNHNS and CDR2 SASEGT. The CDR3 here is CASSEPGYAPQPQHF. The CDR3 DNA reads as TGTGCCAGCAGTGAACCAGGCTATGCTCCTCAGCCCCAGCATTTT.

The rearrangement uses TRBV2 and TRBJ2-7, with a possible D match to TRBD1 (6 bases). Between the trimmed V and J ends, which lost 7 bases and 3 bases, there was a span of 19 bases. CDR1 is SNHLY, CDR2 FYNNEI, per germline. CDR3 length: 15 amino acids. The CDR3, as DNA: TGTGCCAGCACTAACAGGGCCGGGTTAGTCTACGAGCAGTACTTC. Its translation is CASTNRAGLVYEQYF.

The chain links TRBV19 to TRBJ1-2; possible D gene TRBD1, 5 bases. V lost 4 bases and J lost 4, with 16 bases in between. In germline, CDR1 is LNHDA, CDR2 SQIVND (reference sequence). This CDR3 region has 15 residues. This chain's CDR3 is CASSSRGSTSYGYTF. The CDR3 coding sequence is TGTGCCAGTAGTAGTCGGGGGTCAACCTCCTATGGCTACACCTTC.

CDR3 in amino acids: CASSLYRYIHGYTF. The CDR3 DNA is TGTGCCAGCAGCTTATACAGGTATATCCATGGCTACACCTTC. This chain uses TRBV5-6 with TRBJ1-2; a weak D match, TRBD1 (5 bases). The CDR3 runs to 14 residues. CDR1 and CDR2 from the germline V gene are SGHDT and YYEEEE. Trimming took off 2 bases at V and 6 bases at J, with 14 bases between the two ends.

This clone was counted between two and nine times. The chain joins TRBV15 to TRBJ2-2, with 10 bases that match TRBD2. The CDR3 is 17 residues long. The germline V gene has CDR1 LNHNV and CDR2 YYDKDF (reference sequence). J gave up 7 bases and V 0 bases, and 8 bases lay outside the gene matches. The CDR3 DNA reads TGTGCCACCAGCAGAGATGGAGCTAGCGGGAGTCTCGGGGAGCTGTTTTTT. Its protein is CATSRDGASGSLGELFF.

For this clone: One end of the junction does not line up with germline, which may come from a read error. The chain couples TRBV11-2 to TRBJ2-7; D is perhaps TRBD2 (6 bases). Germline CDR1 SGHAT, CDR2 FQNNGV. The CDR3 length is 14 residues. CDR3 in amino acids: CASTLMREKGEQYF. The CDR3 region has the DNA TGTGCCAGCACCTTAATGCGGGAAAAGGGGGAGCAGTACTTC.

V and J are TRBV5-1 and TRBJ2-4, with 7 bases identical to TRBD1. The V gene's germline CDR1 is SGHRS and CDR2 YFSETQ. V lost 2 bases to trimming and J lost 8 bases; unmatched junction nucleotides: 7. This CDR3 region has 14 residues. DNA of the CDR3: TGCGCCAGCAGCTTACAGGGGCCCCGGGACATTCAGTACTTC. Its translation: CASSLQGPRDIQYF. Filled out from reference TRBV5-1 and TRBJ2-4, the complete variable domain reads KAGVTQTPRYLIKTRGQQVTLSCSPISGHRSVSWYQQTPGQGLQFLFEYFSETQRNKGNFPGRFSGRQFSNSRSEMNVSTLELGDSALYLCASSLQGPRDIQYFGAGTRLSVL.

This CDR3 is CASTARANQPQHF. DNA of the CDR3: TGTGCCAGCACTGCCAGGGCCAATCAGCCCCAGCATTTT. The chain has TRBV6-6 and TRBJ1-5; perhaps TRBD1 as D (5 bases). The CDR3 spans 13 residues. V gave up 7 bases and J gave up 3 bases, with 10 bases separating them. Germline CDR1 MNHNY, CDR2 SVGAGI (reference sequence).

This chain joins TRBV4-1 and TRBJ2-4; D is possibly TRBD2 (6 bases). The germline V gene has CDR1 MGHRA and CDR2 YSYEKL. Trimming took off 1 base at V and 3 bases at J, with 13 bases between the two ends. The CDR3 totals 16 residues. The CDR3 nucleotides are TGCGCCAGCAGCCAAGCTCAGGGAGCGGGCAAAAACATTCAGTACTTC. Amino acid sequence: CASSQAQGAGKNIQYF.